This T cell receptor (beta chain) was documented in a study of cytomegalovirus exposure and HLA in healthy donors. Study-level results: Highly shared variants forming one cluster were likely a sequencing artifact. Associated with cytomegalovirus, according to the listing, were 150 to 200 TCR beta chains.

PCR employed 60 Vbeta and 13 Jbeta primers. Sequenced by immunoSEQ multiplex PCR; TCRdb stores in-frame clones only, minus some. The profile shows roughly 60,000 clones, about 84% of them singletons. Of note for this clone: Antigen: not known.

Unmatched junction bases numbered 11, after V lost 3 bases and J lost 6 bases. The CDR3 has 17 amino acids. Per germline, CDR1 MGHRA and CDR2 YSYEKL. The receptor was derived from a female donor in good health and CMV-seronegative. The V call is TRBV4-1, the J call TRBJ1-6, with 7 positions matching TRBD1. The sequenced sample was PBMCs. The CDR3 DNA is TGCGCCAGCAGCCACCCGGACCCGGACAGGAGTAATTCACCCCTCCACTTT. This codes for CASSHPDPDRSNSPLHF.